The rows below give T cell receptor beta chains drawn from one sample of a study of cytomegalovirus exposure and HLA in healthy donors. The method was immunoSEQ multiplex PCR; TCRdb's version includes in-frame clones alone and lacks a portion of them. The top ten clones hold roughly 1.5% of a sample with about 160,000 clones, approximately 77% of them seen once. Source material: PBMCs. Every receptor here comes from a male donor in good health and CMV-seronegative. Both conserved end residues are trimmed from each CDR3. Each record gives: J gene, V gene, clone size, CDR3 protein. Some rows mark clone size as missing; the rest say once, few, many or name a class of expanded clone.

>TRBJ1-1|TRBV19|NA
ASSIYWEGGYTEAF
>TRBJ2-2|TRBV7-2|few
ASSSLAGGRTNTGELF
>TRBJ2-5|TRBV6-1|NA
ASRGRGQETQY
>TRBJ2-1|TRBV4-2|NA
ASSQPSGQRERVGNEQF
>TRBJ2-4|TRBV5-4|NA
ASTSSSGGKNIQY
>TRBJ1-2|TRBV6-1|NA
ASSVRDRTTNGYT
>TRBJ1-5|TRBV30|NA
AWTAGSAANQPQH
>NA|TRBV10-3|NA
AISAIAGARNYEQY
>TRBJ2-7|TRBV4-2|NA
ASSQEGLLAGNYEQY
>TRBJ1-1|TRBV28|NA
ASSFRRGTEAF
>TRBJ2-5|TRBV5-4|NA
ASSFPGGQETQY
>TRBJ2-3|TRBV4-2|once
ASSQGRTSSADTQY
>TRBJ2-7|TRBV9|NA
ASSRESSPTYEQY
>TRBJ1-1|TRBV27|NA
ASSPRQGNTEAF
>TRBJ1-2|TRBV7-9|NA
ASSLRGFGTWG
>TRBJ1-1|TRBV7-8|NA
ASSRRQGLRTEAF
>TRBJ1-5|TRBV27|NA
ASSLSTGPNQPQH
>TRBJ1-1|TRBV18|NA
ASSGGTAMNTEAF
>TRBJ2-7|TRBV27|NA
ATSQSPIDEQY
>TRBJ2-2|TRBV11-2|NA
ASSLGGNTGELF
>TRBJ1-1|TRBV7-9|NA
ASSFSGGEAF
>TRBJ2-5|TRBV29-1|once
SGNYRGRETQY
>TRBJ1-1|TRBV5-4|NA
ASSTATGAGEAF
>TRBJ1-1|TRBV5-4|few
ASSAAGTEAF
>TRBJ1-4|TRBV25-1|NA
ASSELPGQVNEKLF
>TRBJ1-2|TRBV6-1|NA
ASSDQGSRGYT
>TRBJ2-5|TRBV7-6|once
ASRRRDPYQETQY